This is a list of T cell receptor beta chains from one sample in a study of blood T cells in healthy people across ages. TCRdb re-analysed the 5' RACE reads in MiXCR, keeping a single row per CDR3 protein. The table has hundreds of thousands of distinct CDR3 sequences, approximately 44% seen once; the top ten hold nearly 20%. The sample consisted of blood. Source of these receptors: a man aged 60-69 years in good health. The CDR3 runs from the conserved cysteine through the conserved F or W. D genes are given only for firm matches. Some rows mark clone size as missing; the rest say once, few, many or name a class of expanded clone.

j_call,cdr3_length,clone_size,v_call,d_call,cdr3_aa,cdr3_nt
TRBJ1-1,14,-,TRBV29-1,-,CSVHMDRIGTEAFF,TGCAGCGTTCATATGGACAGAATCGGCACTGAAGCTTTCTTT
TRBJ1-1,11,-,TRBV7-2,-,CASSLLGEAFF,TGTGCCAGCAGCTTATTAGGGGAAGCTTTCTTT
TRBJ2-4,14,once,TRBV20-1,TRBD1,CSASFRDRGHIQYF,TGCAGTGCTTCCTTCCGGGACAGGGGGCACATTCAGTACTTC
TRBJ2-7,14,few,TRBV29-1,-,CSVEDSLGSYEQYF,TGCAGCGTTGAAGATTCTTTGGGGTCCTACGAGCAGTACTTC
TRBJ2-2,18,few,TRBV6-5,-,CASSYPRGGGIGTGELFF,TGTGCCAGCAGTTACCCTCGGGGTGGGGGCATCGGCACCGGGGAGCTGTTTTTT
TRBJ2-7,14,many,TRBV11-2,-,CASSLGVGIYEQYF,TGTGCCAGCAGCTTAGGAGTTGGGATCTACGAGCAGTACTTC
TRBJ2-1,14,few,TRBV5-1,TRBD1,CASSTGQIYNEQFF,TGCGCCAGCAGCACGGGACAGATCTACAATGAGCAGTTCTTC
TRBJ1-6,14,-,TRBV11-2,TRBD1,CASSSRDRSSPLHF,TGTGCCAGCAGCTCCCGGGACAGGTCCTCACCCCTCCACTTT
TRBJ2-4,17,-,TRBV15,-,CATSRDWDTLAKNIQYF,TGTGCCACCAGCAGAGATTGGGATACCCTAGCCAAAAACATTCAGTACTTC
TRBJ2-5,16,many,TRBV24-1,TRBD2,CATSDLKFGGYETQYF,TGTGCCACCAGTGATTTGAAGTTCGGGGGGTACGAGACCCAGTACTTC
TRBJ1-5,15,-,TRBV2,-,CASSVGGGGNQPQHF,TGTGCCAGCAGTGTAGGCGGGGGGGGCAATCAGCCCCAGCATTTT
TRBJ2-1,16,-,TRBV7-2,-,CASSLAGTISYNEQFF,TGTGCCAGCAGCTTAGCCGGGACAATATCCTACAATGAGCAGTTCTTC
TRBJ2-5,16,-,TRBV11-3,-,CASSLRGQIFQETQYF,TGTGCCAGCAGCTTAAGGGGTCAGATCTTCCAAGAGACCCAGTACTTC
TRBJ2-2,16,-,TRBV7-9,-,CASSLLNPTNTGELFF,TGTGCCAGCAGCTTATTAAACCCAACAAACACCGGGGAGCTGTTTTTT
TRBJ2-5,14,few,TRBV27,-,CASSPLPFQETQYF,TGTGCCAGCAGTCCTCTACCGTTCCAAGAGACCCAGTACTTC
TRBJ2-3,16,-,TRBV3-1,TRBD2,CASSQAAGGGTDTQYF,TGTGCCAGCAGCCAAGCAGCGGGGGGTGGCACAGATACGCAGTATTTT
TRBJ1-2,13,-,TRBV20-1,TRBD1,CSAPQQGSYGYTF,TGCAGTGCGCCGCAACAGGGGAGCTATGGCTACACCTTC
TRBJ2-7,16,many,TRBV4-1,TRBD1,CASSQGRQGAKYEQYF,TGCGCCAGCAGCCAGGGGCGACAGGGGGCTAAGTACGAGCAGTACTTC
TRBJ2-1,15,-,TRBV7-9,-,CASSLVTGRYNEQFF,TGTGCCAGCAGCTTAGTTACAGGGCGATACAATGAGCAGTTCTTC
TRBJ2-1,12,once,TRBV29-1,-,CSARGGRAEQFF,TGCAGCGCGCGAGGGGGAAGGGCTGAGCAGTTCTTC
TRBJ2-3,18,few,TRBV5-1,-,CASSLPTYPTDSPYTQYF,TGCGCCAGCAGCTTACCCACCTACCCCACGGACAGCCCCTATACGCAGTATTTT
TRBJ1-4,14,-,TRBV6-5,-,CASSTGRDNEKLFF,TGTGCCAGCAGTACGGGACGGGATAATGAAAAACTGTTTTTT
TRBJ2-7,14,few,TRBV18,TRBD1,CASSIDRAGYEQYF,TGTGCCAGCTCAATCGACAGGGCGGGTTACGAGCAGTACTTC
TRBJ2-1,16,few,TRBV5-6,-,CASSRYESATYNEQFF,TGTGCCAGCAGCAGGTACGAAAGTGCCACCTACAATGAGCAGTTCTTC
TRBJ1-6,15,-,TRBV20-1,-,CSAKLQSSYNSPLHF,TGCAGTGCTAAACTACAGAGCTCCTATAATTCACCCCTCCACTTT
TRBJ2-6,16,-,TRBV20-1,-,CSARDLDWLGANVLTF,TGCAGTGCTAGAGATTTGGACTGGCTCGGGGCCAACGTCCTGACTTTC
TRBJ2-3,13,once,TRBV5-1,-,CATRDSMGDTQYF,TGCGCCACCCGGGACTCGATGGGAGATACGCAGTATTTT
TRBJ1-1,14,once,TRBV20-1,TRBD1,CSARDLRGRTEAFF,TGCAGTGCTAGAGACCTCAGGGGGCGGACCGAAGCTTTCTTT
TRBJ2-7,16,-,TRBV7-9,TRBD1,CASSPKQGARSYEQYF,TGTGCCAGCAGCCCCAAACAGGGGGCGAGGTCCTACGAGCAGTACTTC
TRBJ2-7,20,-,TRBV6-2/TRBV6-3,TRBD2,CASSYPGWSSGGSFSYEQYF,TGTGCCAGCAGTTACCCCGGATGGTCTAGCGGGGGCTCCTTCTCCTACGAGCAGTACTTC
TRBJ2-7,13,few,TRBV6-2/TRBV6-3,-,CASSFRENHEQYF,TGTGCCAGCAGTTTCAGGGAAAACCACGAGCAGTACTTC
TRBJ2-7,16,many,TRBV7-6,-,CASSLWTDGAIGEQYF,TGTGCCAGCAGCCTGTGGACTGACGGGGCCATTGGCGAGCAGTACTTC
TRBJ2-3,13,-,TRBV20-1,-,CSARRGRTDTQYF,TGCAGTGCTAGGCGAGGGCGCACAGATACGCAGTATTTT
TRBJ2-7,13,-,TRBV6-6,-,CASKRELPYEQYF,TGTGCCAGCAAGAGGGAGCTGCCCTACGAGCAGTACTTC
TRBJ2-7,16,-,TRBV19,TRBD1,CASSIIFGTDPYEQYF,TGTGCCAGTAGTATAATCTTCGGGACAGATCCCTACGAGCAGTACTTC
TRBJ2-5,18,-,TRBV7-2,TRBD2,CASSDQPVTSGGRETQYF,TGTGCCAGCAGCGACCAACCCGTCACTAGCGGGGGGCGGGAGACCCAGTACTTC
TRBJ2-1,15,-,TRBV6-2/TRBV6-3,TRBD1,CASSYMEDRSNEQFF,TGTGCCAGCAGTTATATGGAGGACAGGTCTAATGAGCAGTTCTTC
TRBJ2-3,15,-,TRBV5-1,TRBD2,CASSFLSGGTDTQYF,TGCGCCAGCAGCTTTCTTAGCGGGGGGACGGATACGCAGTATTTT
TRBJ1-1,12,-,TRBV11-3,-,CASREGPTEAFF,TGTGCCAGTCGTGAGGGGCCGACTGAAGCTTTCTTT
TRBJ1-5,15,-,TRBV20-1,-,CSARVPGATGQPQHF,TGCAGTGCTAGAGTTCCAGGGGCAACCGGTCAGCCCCAGCATTTT
TRBJ2-4,15,-,TRBV6-2/TRBV6-3,TRBD1,CASSRLGQGKDIQYF,TGTGCCAGCAGCCGCCTGGGACAGGGTAAAGACATTCAGTACTTC
TRBJ2-7,16,-,TRBV15,TRBD1,CATSRKNPGQGTEQYF,TGTGCCACCAGCAGAAAGAATCCGGGACAGGGTACCGAGCAGTACTTC
TRBJ1-2,13,few,TRBV20-1,-,CSARTATNYGYTF,TGCAGTGCTCGGACAGCCACTAACTATGGCTACACCTTC
TRBJ1-2,15,-,TRBV10-3,TRBD1,CAISEQRQGRGGYTF,TGTGCCATCAGTGAACAAAGACAGGGTAGGGGTGGCTACACCTTC
TRBJ2-7,15,few,TRBV3-1,-,CASSQDPRSDYEQYF,TGTGCCAGCAGCCAAGATCCGCGATCCGATTACGAGCAGTACTTC
TRBJ2-1,15,-,TRBV5-6,TRBD1,CASSLADRLYNEQFF,TGTGCCAGCAGCTTGGCGGACAGGCTATACAATGAGCAGTTCTTC
TRBJ1-5,14,few,TRBV12-3/TRBV12-4,-,CASSLVGGSQPQHF,TGTGCCAGCAGTTTAGTCGGGGGGAGTCAGCCCCAGCATTTT
TRBJ2-1,13,-,TRBV3-1,-,CASSQDSGDEQFF,TGTGCCAGCAGCCAAGATTCGGGAGATGAGCAGTTCTTC